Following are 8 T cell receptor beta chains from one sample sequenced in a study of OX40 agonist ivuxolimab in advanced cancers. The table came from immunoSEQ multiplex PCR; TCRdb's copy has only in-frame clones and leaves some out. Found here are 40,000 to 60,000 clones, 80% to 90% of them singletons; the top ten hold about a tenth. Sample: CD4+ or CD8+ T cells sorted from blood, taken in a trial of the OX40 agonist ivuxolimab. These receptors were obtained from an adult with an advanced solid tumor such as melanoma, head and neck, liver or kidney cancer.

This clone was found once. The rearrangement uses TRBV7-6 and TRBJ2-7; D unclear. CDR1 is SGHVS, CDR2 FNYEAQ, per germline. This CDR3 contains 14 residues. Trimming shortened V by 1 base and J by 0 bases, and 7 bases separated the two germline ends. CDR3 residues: CASSLDSSSYEQYF. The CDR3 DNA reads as TGTGCCAGCAGCTTAGACAGCTCCTCCTACGAGCAGTACTTC.

The CDR3 sequence: CAWSISAPETQYF. CDR3 nucleotide sequence: TGTGCCTGGAGTATAAGCGCCCCAGAGACCCAGTACTTC. The genes are TRBV30 and TRBJ2-5; D is unclear. Trimming shortened V by 2 bases and J by 4 bases, and 11 bases separated the two germline ends. CDR3 length: 13 residues. Germline CDR1 is GTSNPN and CDR2 is SVGIG (reference sequence).

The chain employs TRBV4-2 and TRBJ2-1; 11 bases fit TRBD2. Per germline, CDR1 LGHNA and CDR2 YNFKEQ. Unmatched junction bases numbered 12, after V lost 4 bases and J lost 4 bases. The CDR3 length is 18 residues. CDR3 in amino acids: CASSRPGPSGGSYNEQFF. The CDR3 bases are TGTGCCAGCAGCCGCCCCGGTCCTAGCGGGGGGTCGTACAATGAGCAGTTCTTC.

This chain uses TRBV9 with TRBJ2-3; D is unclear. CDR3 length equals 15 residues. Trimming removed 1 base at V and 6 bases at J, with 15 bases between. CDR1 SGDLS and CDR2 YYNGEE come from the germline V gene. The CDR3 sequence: CASSVSTGFVDTQYF. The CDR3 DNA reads TGTGCCAGCAGCGTATCCACGGGTTTTGTGGATACGCAGTATTTT.

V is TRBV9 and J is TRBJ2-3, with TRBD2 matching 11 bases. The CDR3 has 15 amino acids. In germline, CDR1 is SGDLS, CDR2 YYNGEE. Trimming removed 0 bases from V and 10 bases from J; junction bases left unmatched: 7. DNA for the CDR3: TGTGCCAGCAGCGTAGGGAGTACTAGCGGGAGTTCGCAGTATTTT. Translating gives CASSVGSTSGSSQYF.

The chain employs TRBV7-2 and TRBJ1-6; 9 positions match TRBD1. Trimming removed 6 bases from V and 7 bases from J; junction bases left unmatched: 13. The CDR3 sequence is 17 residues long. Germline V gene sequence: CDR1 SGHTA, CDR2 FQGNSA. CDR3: CASSHTGPGQGNSPLHF. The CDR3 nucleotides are TGTGCCAGCAGTCACACCGGTCCGGGACAGGGCAATTCACCCCTCCACTTT.

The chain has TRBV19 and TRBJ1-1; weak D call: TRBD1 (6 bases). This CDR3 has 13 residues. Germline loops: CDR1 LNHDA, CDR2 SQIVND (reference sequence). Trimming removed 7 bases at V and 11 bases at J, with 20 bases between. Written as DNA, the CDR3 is TGTGCCAGTACCCCTGGGGGCTATCTGATGGCTTTCTTT. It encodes CASTPGGYLMAFF.

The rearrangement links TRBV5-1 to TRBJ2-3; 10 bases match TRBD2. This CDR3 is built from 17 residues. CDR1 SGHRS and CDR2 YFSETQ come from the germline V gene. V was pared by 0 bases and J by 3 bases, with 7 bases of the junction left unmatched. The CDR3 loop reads CASSLVPVSGGTDTQYF. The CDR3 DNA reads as TGCGCCAGCAGCTTGGTGCCGGTTAGCGGGGGGACAGATACGCAGTATTTT.